The rows below give T cell receptor beta chains drawn from one sample of a study of blood T cell repertoires in COVID-19. This table comes from immunoSEQ multiplex PCR, and its TCRdb copy is limited to in-frame clones, with some not included. This repertoire shows nearly 90,000 clones, 90% found once; its top ten account for over 6.5%. The sample taken for sequencing was peripheral blood. The source of these receptors is a man aged 18 to 29 with COVID-19, enrolled during active disease. The CDR3 runs from the conserved cysteine through the conserved F or W. The order of the fields is V gene, J gene, CDR3 length, CDR3 protein.

TRBV6-2/TRBV6-3	TRBJ2-7	15	CASSYRASGRREQYF
TRBV7-9	TRBJ1-3	14	CASSAQGYGNTIYF
TRBV28	TRBJ1-2	14	CASSGHIGNYGYTF
TRBV7-8	TRBJ1-5	16	CASSSGQGAIGQPQHF
TRBV15	TRBJ2-1	17	CATSRGTRAQAYNEQFF
TRBV19	TRBJ1-6	18	CASSGGRGGYSYNSPLHF
TRBV19	TRBJ2-7	14	CASSIAGGRYEQYF
TRBV4-1	TRBJ2-7	14	CASSQTGAFYEQYF
TRBV19	TRBJ1-2	13	CASSRTAQNGYTF
TRBV7-3	TRBJ2-3	14	CASSLMRESDTQYF
TRBV6-4	TRBJ2-2	13	CASSKGDTGELFF
TRBV20-1	TRBJ1-1	11	CSAEMNTEAFF
TRBV6-6	TRBJ1-3	14	CASSYGQGGNTIYF
TRBV9	TRBJ2-1	15	CASSVEERPYNEQFF
TRBV5-1	TRBJ2-7	15	CASSLVWTGEYEQYF
TRBV19	TRBJ1-1	13	CASAGSSNTEAFF
TRBV3-1/TRBV3-2	TRBJ2-7	14	CASSHRTHSYEQYF
TRBV20-1	TRBJ1-2	21	CSASSHSGASGTTTEIYGYTF
TRBV6-2/TRBV6-3	TRBJ2-2	17	CASSPPGQGLNTGELFF
TRBV5-6	TRBJ2-3	14	CASSFQGSTDTQYF
TRBV7-9	TRBJ2-3	16	CASSLVAGANTDTQYF
TRBV18	TRBJ2-7	15	CASSPGTGIFSEQYF
TRBV7-9	TRBJ1-2	12	CASSDLAPAGTF
TRBV7-8	TRBJ2-7	14	CASSLLYATYEQYF
TRBV28	TRBJ2-5	19	CAATVRDRANPPKGETQYF
TRBV29-1	TRBJ2-7	12	CSVVNPTYEQYF
TRBV5-6	TRBJ2-7	14	CASALGGLSYEQYF
TRBV28	TRBJ1-1	18	CASSRSPTGILMNTEAFF
TRBV15	TRBJ1-2	15	CATSTRSGTSYGYTF
TRBV27	TRBJ2-3	16	CASSRYRDRGTDTQYF
TRBV18	TRBJ2-2	18	CASSPFGTGLSNTGELFF
TRBV24-1	TRBJ2-7	17	CATSDLQVVAGRYEQYF
TRBV4-1	TRBJ2-2	14	CASSQAGVTGELFF
TRBV24-1	TRBJ2-2	14	CATTGQGNTGELFF
TRBV7-2	TRBJ2-7	16	CASSLAGSKATYEQYF
TRBV5-4	TRBJ2-7	14	CASSSGLAGDEQYF
TRBV27	TRBJ2-5	16	CASSVRAQGPGETQYF
TRBV10-1	TRBJ2-3	15	CASSEFPGLLGPQYF
TRBV11-2	TRBJ2-7	16	CASSSRDRGSPYEQYF
TRBV5-1	TRBJ2-3	17	CASSKGLADFSTDTQYF
TRBV29-1	TRBJ1-1	13	CSVGLGGNGEAFF
TRBV28	TRBJ1-5	15	CASSLRGGYNQPQHF
TRBV6-5	TRBJ2-1	15	CASRGLVAQDNEQFF
TRBV18	TRBJ2-7	14	CASSPFREGGEQYF